The next 16 T cell receptor beta chains were all read from a single sample in a study of T cell clonality in common variable immunodeficiency. Measured with immunoSEQ multiplex PCR; TCRdb has only the in-frame clones, and not every one. The sample presents 75,000 to 85,000 clones, none singletons. The sample was peripheral blood mononuclear cells. All receptors derive from a person between 18 and 75 years old in good health.

The table lists this clone with many counts. The CDR3 end is not reached by the read, which stops 3 residues before it; the germline J gene fills it in. The V and J genes are TRBV5-1 and TRBJ2-7, with 11 bases aligning to TRBD2. CDR3 length: 17 residues. The J segment lost 2 bases and the V segment lost 4 bases, leaving 11 bases of the junction unmatched. CDR1 is SGHRS, CDR2 YFSETQ, per germline. The CDR3 protein is CASSPGRGTSGTYEQYF. CDR3 DNA (partial): TGCGCCAGCAGCCCAGGGCGAGGGACTAGCGGAACCTACGAG. Filled out from reference TRBV5-1 and TRBJ2-7, the complete variable domain reads KAGVTQTPRYLIKTRGQQVTLSCSPISGHRSVSWYQQTPGQGLQFLFEYFSETQRNKGNFPGRFSGRQFSNSRSEMNVSTLELGDSALYLCASSPGRGTSGTYEQYFGPGTRLTVT.

This clone occurred many times. The read ends 3 residues shy of where the CDR3 ends; the end is completed using the germline J gene. The V and J genes are TRBV28 and TRBJ1-2; 8 bases fit TRBD1. V was pared by 8 bases and J by 2 bases, with 1 base of the junction left unmatched. This CDR3 contains 12 residues. Per germline, CDR1 MDHEN and CDR2 SYDVKM. This chain's CDR3 is CASRDRNYGYTF. CDR3 DNA, as far as it was read: TGTGCCAGCCGGGACAGGAACTATGGC.

This clone appeared many times. Sequencing ends 3 residues short of the CDR3 end; the germline J gene provides the rest. This sequence joins TRBV20-1 and TRBJ1-5; D not certain. Trimming pared 2 bases from V and 0 bases from J, leaving 5 bases between. The CDR3 has 13 amino acids. Per the germline V gene, CDR1 is DFQATT and CDR2 is SNEGSKA (reference sequence). The CDR3 bases that were read are TGCAGTGCTAGATTCAATAGCAATCAGCCC. Translating gives CSARFNSNQP. Given in full, the CDR3 is CSARFNSNQPQHF.

This clone was seen at least ten times. The CDR3 end lies 3 residues beyond the end of the read and is filled in from the germline J gene. The chain carries TRBV28 and TRBJ2-7; 12 bases line up with TRBD1. From germline, CDR1 is MDHEN and CDR2 SYDVKM. This CDR3 comprises 17 residues. V lost 2 bases to trimming and J lost 0 bases; unmatched junction nucleotides: 5. This CDR3 reads CASSLRDRGLFSYEQYF. CDR3 DNA, as far as it was read: TGTGCCAGCAGTTTAAGGGACAGGGGGCTATTCTCCTACGAG.

This clone has more than one count but fewer than ten. The CDR3 sequence: CASSDEQDPAGVSYEQYF. CDR3 DNA (partial): TGTGCCAGCAGTGACGAACAGGACCCAGCGGGAGTGTCCTACGAG. The genes are TRBV6-4 and TRBJ2-7; TRBD2 aligns across 8 bases. The read falls 3 residues short of the CDR3 end, and the missing part is taken from the germline J gene. The CDR3 runs 18 residues. V lost 2 bases, J lost 1 base, and 13 bases stayed unmatched. CDR1 MRHNA and CDR2 SNTAGT come from the germline V gene.

Many counts were recorded for this clone. The CDR3 end lies 3 residues beyond the end of the read and is filled in from the germline J gene. This chain uses TRBV4-1 with TRBJ2-7; 8 bases line up with TRBD2. Germline CDR1 is MGHRA and CDR2 is YSYEKL. CDR3 length: 15 residues. V gave up 0 bases and J gave up 4 bases; unmatched junction bases: 5. CDR3 bases read: TGCGCCAGCAGCCAAGAGAAGCGGGAGCAATACGAG. Its translation: CASSQEKREQYE. The entire CDR3 sequence reads CASSQEKREQYEQYF.

In its sample, this clone was seen many times. The read ends 3 residues early relative to the CDR3; the germline J gene fills the gap. The chain links TRBV7-3 to TRBJ2-1; TRBD2 matches 7 bases. There are 13 residues in the CDR3. After removal of 3 bases from V and 9 bases from J, the junction contained 5 bases not matched to a gene. Germline V gene sequence: CDR1 SGHTA, CDR2 FQGTGA. The sequenced CDR3 bases are TGTGCCAGCAGCTTCGCGGGAGCGGGTGAG. Translation: CASSFAGAGE. The whole CDR3 sequence is CASSFAGAGEQFF.

The table lists this clone with many counts. The read ends 3 residues before the CDR3 terminus; that terminus is restored from the germline J gene. The V and J genes are TRBV5-1 and TRBJ1-1; a possible D gene is TRBD1 (6 bases). The ends were cut back, 0 bases at V and 3 bases at J, with 9 bases in the middle. CDR1 is SGHRS and CDR2 is YFSETQ in the germline V gene. The CDR3 runs 14 residues. The part of the CDR3 DNA that was read is TGCGCCAGCAGCTTGGAGGGGGTTGACACTGAA. Translating it yields CASSLEGVDTE. Given in full, the CDR3 is CASSLEGVDTEAFF. The whole variable domain, remainder taken from reference TRBV5-1 and TRBJ1-1, is KAGVTQTPRYLIKTRGQQVTLSCSPISGHRSVSWYQQTPGQGLQFLFEYFSETQRNKGNFPGRFSGRQFSNSRSEMNVSTLELGDSALYLCASSLEGVDTEAFFGQGTRLTVV.

This clone was observed many times. The read terminates 3 residues ahead of where the CDR3 ends, so the germline J gene completes it. The V gene is TRBV15, the J gene TRBJ2-7; 14 bases align to TRBD2. The CDR3 contains 18 residues. The germline V gene encodes CDR1 LNHNV and CDR2 YYDKDF (reference sequence). J was trimmed by 4 bases and V by 0 bases; bases with no gene match: 8. Incomplete CDR3 DNA: TGTGCCACCAGCAGAGACCAGGGGACTAGCGGGAGAGGGTACGAG. Translating gives CATSRDQGTSGRGYE. Given in full, the CDR3 is CATSRDQGTSGRGYEQYF.

At least ten counts were recorded for this clone. The CDR3 extends 3 residues past the end of the read, so its final part is completed from the germline J gene. The V call is TRBV5-4, the J call TRBJ1-4; 7 bases map to TRBD1. With 4 bases clipped from V and 4 bases from J, the junction kept 7 bases outside the gene matches. This CDR3 has 15 amino acids. Germline V gene sequence: CDR1 SGHNT, CDR2 YYREEE (reference sequence). The CDR3: CASSPGGTVNEKLFF. Partial CDR3 DNA: TGTGCCAGCAGCCCAGGGGGGACGGTTAATGAAAAA.

This clone came up many times. The read gets to within 3 residues of the CDR3 end, and the germline J gene fills in the rest. This chain connects TRBV12-3 or TRBV12-4 to TRBJ2-7; the match to TRBD2 covers 15 bases. The CDR3 is made up of 17 amino acids. The ends lost 1 base at V and 4 bases at J; junction bases unmatched: 5. The CDR3 DNA, read in part, is TGTGCCAGCAGTTTAGTGGTTGGGACTAGCGGGAGGTACGAG. Translated, it gives CASSLVVGTSGRYE. From start to end, the CDR3 is CASSLVVGTSGRYEQYF.

This clone came up many times. The read ends 3 residues early relative to the CDR3; the germline J gene fills the gap. This chain links TRBV7-9 with TRBJ2-3; TRBD2 aligns across 14 bases. The J segment lost 5 bases and the V segment lost 4 bases, leaving 2 bases of the junction unmatched. CDR1 and CDR2 (germline): SEHNR, FQNEAQ (reference sequence). The CDR3 extends over 15 amino acids. The part of the CDR3 DNA that was read is TGTGCCAGCAGCTGGACTAGCGGGAGGAAAGATACG. Translated: CASSWTSGRKDT. The entire CDR3 is CASSWTSGRKDTQYF.

The table lists this clone with many counts. The part of the CDR3 DNA that was read is TGTGCCTGGGGGGACAGCCCTAACTATGGC. Protein product: CAWGDSPNYG. The complete CDR3 protein is CAWGDSPNYGYTF. The gene calls are TRBV30 and TRBJ1-2; 7 bases line up with TRBD1. The CDR3 end falls 3 residues outside the read, so it is completed with the germline J gene. The germline gives CDR1 GTSNPN, CDR2 SVGIG (reference sequence). V was clipped by 5 bases and J by 0 bases; unmatched bases: 3. There are 13 residues in the CDR3.

This clone appeared many times. The CDR3 is cut off 3 residues early in the read; its end comes from the germline J gene. V is TRBV12-3 or TRBV12-4 and J is TRBJ2-4; D possibly corresponds to TRBD2 (6 bases). Trimming removed 2 bases at V and 0 bases at J, with 17 bases between. The CDR3 sequence is 18 residues long. CDR3 DNA (partial): TGTGCCAGCAGTTTAAGGCTAGCGCACCACCTAGCCAAAAACATT. Translating gives CASSLRLAHHLAKNI. The CDR3, in full, reads CASSLRLAHHLAKNIQYF.

This clone has a count of ten or more. The read comes to an end 3 residues before the CDR3 does, leaving the germline J gene to fill in the end. The chain employs TRBV6-1 and TRBJ1-4, with a weak D call TRBD1 (5 bases). CDR1 is MNHNS and CDR2 is SASEGT in the germline V gene. The V and J ends lost 4 bases and 5 bases respectively, with 11 bases between them. The length of the CDR3 is 14 residues. CDR3 region: CASSARGENEKLFF. The sequenced CDR3 bases are TGTGCCAGCAGTGCGAGGGGTGAAAATGAAAAA.

This clone was observed at least ten times. The DNA ends 3 residues before the CDR3 does, and the rest of the CDR3 is filled in from the germline J gene. The J gene is TRBJ2-1, the V gene TRBV14, with TRBD2 as a possible D gene (5 bases). Deletions cut 2 bases from V and 8 bases from J, with 7 bases between. Germline values: CDR1 SGHDN, CDR2 FVKESK. The CDR3 loop spans 12 amino acids. The sequenced part of the CDR3 DNA is TGTGCCAGCAGCCAACCCGGGGATGAG. Its translation is CASSQPGDE. The whole CDR3 protein reads CASSQPGDEQFF.